Shown below are 9 T cell receptor beta chains from a single sample sequenced in a study of tumor and adjacent non-tumor tissue in lung cancer. A modified ARM-PCR protocol with three rounds of nested PCR amplified TCRbeta. TCRdb processed the multiplex PCR reads anew with MiXCR; each CDR3 protein has one entry. The sample includes about 140,000 distinct CDR3 sequences, about 71% of them seen just once. This sample's RNA came from whole unsorted tissue. Sequenced sample: lung tumor tissue. These receptors all stem from a man aged 55 to 70 with small cell lung cancer.

The chain carries TRBV20-1 and TRBJ2-5; weak D call: TRBD2 (6 bases). This CDR3 spans 13 amino acids. Germline CDR1 reads DFQATT; CDR2 reads SNEGSKA (reference sequence). The V end was cut by 7 bases, the J end by 9 bases, with 21 bases between. The DNA for the CDR3 is TGCAGTGTACCAGTGGGCGTTTGGGAGGCCCAGTACTTC. This encodes CSVPVGVWEAQYF.

The chain links TRBV5-5 to TRBJ2-1, with D maybe TRBD1 (6 bases). This CDR3 region has 15 residues. Germline assignment: CDR1 SGHKS and CDR2 YYEKEE (reference sequence). The germline V and J ends were trimmed by 4 bases and 1 base, with 12 bases remaining between them. The CDR3 here is CASSQQGVSYNEQFF. Here the CDR3 DNA reads TGTGCCAGCAGCCAACAGGGAGTATCCTACAATGAGCAGTTCTTC.

In regard to this clonotype: A much more abundant neighbour one base away suggests this may be a read error. The V and J genes are TRBV6-6 and TRBJ2-3; 7 bases agree with TRBD2. Germline V gives CDR1 MNHNY, CDR2 SVGAGI (reference sequence). CDR3 length: 15 residues. V dropped 6 bases and J dropped 10; count of bases not matched to a gene: 16. CDR3 loop: CASRILALGIMAQYF. DNA of the CDR3: TGTGCCAGCAGAATACTAGCGTTAGGAATTATGGCGCAGTATTTT.

To note about this clonotype: Germline is not matched at one junction end, which may reflect a read error. The chain employs TRBV6-2 or TRBV6-3 and TRBJ2-3; D tentatively fits TRBD1 or TRBD2 (5 bases each). CDR3 length: 15 amino acids. From germline, CDR1 is MNHEY and CDR2 SVGEGT. CDR3 residues: CVSSYSGQVPDTQCF. In DNA, the CDR3 is TGTGTCAGCAGTTACTCGGGGCAAGTCCCAGATACGCAGTGTTTT.

Concerning this clonotype itself: At one end the junction does not follow the germline gene, possibly because of a read error. The chain joins TRBV11-2 to TRBJ2-1, with a weak D call TRBD2 (5 bases). CDR1 SGHAT and CDR2 FQNNGV come from the germline V gene. This CDR3 contains 15 residues. Here the CDR3 DNA reads TGTGCCAGCAGCTTCGGTAGCGCGAGTGCCGGTGAGCAGTTATTC. Protein sequence: CASSFGSASAGEQLF.

Of note for this clonotype: A much larger clone differs from this one at a single base, so this may be a read error. CDR3 residues: CASTRDRNNEQFF. CDR3 coding DNA: TGTGCCAGCACAAGGGACAGGAACAATGAGCAGTTCTTC. The chain employs TRBV7-9 and TRBJ2-1; 8 bases agree with TRBD1. Germline values: CDR1 SEHNR, CDR2 FQNEAQ (reference sequence). V lost 7 bases, J lost 5 bases, and 4 bases stayed unmatched. The CDR3 sequence is 13 residues long.

Points on this clonotype: Since no conserved phenylalanine or tryptophan closes the CDR3, a read error is the likely cause. The chain employs TRBV6-2 or TRBV6-3 and TRBJ1-5; weak D call: TRBD1 (5 bases). This CDR3 region has 13 residues. Germline V lookup: CDR1 MNHEY, CDR2 SVGEGT. CDR3 region: CVSSLDSNKPQHL. The CDR3, as DNA: TGTGTCAGCAGTTTAGACAGCAATAAGCCCCAGCATCTT.

This clonotype was seen a handful of times. The germline gene is not matched at one end of the junction; a read error may be the cause. V usage is TRBV11-2 and J usage is TRBJ2-3; 7 bases map to TRBD2. This CDR3 is 14 amino acids long. CDR1 SGHAT and CDR2 FQNNGV come from the germline V gene. CDR3: CASNLAGETDRQYF. CDR3 coding DNA: TGTGCCAGCAACTTAGCGGGCGAAACAGATAGGCAGTATTTT.

The count of this clonotype is one. One end of the junction is discordant with germline, which a read error may explain. The chain couples TRBV13 to TRBJ1-1; perhaps TRBD1 as D (5 bases). The CDR3 covers 15 residues. In germline, CDR1 is PRHDT, CDR2 FYEKMQ (reference sequence). The CDR3 reads CASRTRGDMKTEAFF. CDR3 coding DNA: TGTGCCAGCAGGACTAGGGGAGACATGAAAACTGAAGCTTTCTTT.